The 26 T cell receptor beta chains below come from one sample, sequenced in a study of naive and memory T cell subsets. Study-wide findings and caveats: Naive repertoires, especially CD8, held a few larger clonotypes, possibly memory cells re-expressing CD45RA.

Their specific antigens are unknown. The beta constant-region primer was an equimolar mix of two oligonucleotides covering TRBC1 and TRBC2. The ligated cDNA underwent four PCR rounds using SP2 and nested alpha and beta constant-region primers. TCRdb re-called the UMI-ligation and nested PCR reads through MiXCR, storing one row per CDR3 protein. Among approximately 150,000 distinct CDR3 sequences listed, approximately 20% were seen once. Sequenced sample: naive CD8+ T cells from blood. The source is a human donor in good health.

This clonotype was detected a few times. V and J are TRBV13 and TRBJ2-5; the D is unclear. Germline V gene sequence: CDR1 PRHDT, CDR2 FYEKMQ (reference sequence). V lost 5 bases to trimming and J lost 5 bases, with 15 bases between them. The CDR3 is made up of 14 amino acids. DNA of the CDR3: TGTGCCAGCAGCCCGAGGACCTCCGGGGAGACCCAGTACTTC. It is translated as CASSPRTSGETQYF.

The chain has TRBV6-5 and TRBJ2-3; D might be TRBD1 or TRBD2, each matching 5 bases. Germline V lookup: CDR1 MNHEY, CDR2 SVGAGI. V was shortened by 6 bases and J by 0 bases, with 16 bases between the two germline ends. The CDR3 is 16 amino acids. The CDR3 DNA reads as TGTGCCAGCAGCCTCGGGACCCTCCCTAGCACAGATACGCAGTATTTT. Its translation is CASSLGTLPSTDTQYF.

This clonotype was detected only a few times. The chain combines TRBV12-3 or TRBV12-4 with TRBJ2-1, with D tentatively TRBD2 (6 bases). This CDR3 spans 15 amino acids. Trimming stripped 2 bases from V and 6 bases from J, with 14 bases between. In nucleotides, the CDR3 is TGTGCCAGCAGTTTAAGTAGCGGAGGTCGCAATGAGCAGTTCTTC. As protein: CASSLSSGGRNEQFF.

This clonotype came up a few times. The J gene is TRBJ2-3, the V gene TRBV12-3 or TRBV12-4, with D possibly matching TRBD1 (5 bases). Trimming removed 1 base from V and 4 bases from J, with 9 bases in between. The CDR3 has 14 amino acids. The CDR3 loop reads CASSLELGPDTQYF. The CDR3 region has the DNA TGTGCCAGCAGTTTAGAGCTGGGGCCAGATACGCAGTATTTT.

This clonotype has more than one count but fewer than ten. The chain recombines TRBV7-6 with TRBJ2-1, with D uncertain. Trimming removed 3 bases at V and 9 bases at J, with 12 bases between. CDR3 length: 13 residues. The germline V gene has CDR1 SGHVS and CDR2 FNYEAQ. The CDR3 here is CASSFTQSGEQFF. The CDR3 DNA reads as TGTGCCAGCAGCTTTACGCAGTCTGGTGAGCAGTTCTTC.

The chain recombines TRBV4-1 with TRBJ2-1; D gene uncertain. The V end was cut by 0 bases, the J end by 8 bases, with 5 bases between. This CDR3 is 12 amino acids long. Germline-derived CDR1 and CDR2 are MGHRA and YSYEKL. CDR3 nucleotide sequence: TGCGCCAGCAGCCAAGATCCCCATGAGCAGTTCTTC. Protein product: CASSQDPHEQFF.

V gene TRBV5-4 combines with J gene TRBJ1-1, with D uncertain. The germline V gene has CDR1 SGHNT and CDR2 YYREEE (reference sequence). CDR3 size: 15 residues. The V end lost 2 bases, the J end lost 7 bases, and 18 bases lay between the germline ends. CDR3 nucleotides: TGTGCCAGCAGCTTAGCAGGCAACCAGAATGATGAAGCTTTCTTT. Amino acid sequence: CASSLAGNQNDEAFF.

This clonotype has only a few counts. The chain recombines TRBV12-3 or TRBV12-4 with TRBJ1-3, with no clear D. The V gene lost 5 bases and the J gene lost 5 bases, with 19 bases spanning the gap. This CDR3 contains 16 residues. Here the CDR3 DNA reads TGTGCCAGCAGTCCTCCCGGGCAGGAAAGGAGAAACACCATATATTTT. Translated: CASSPPGQERRNTIYF.

This clonotype came up a few times. The rearrangement joins TRBV6-5 to TRBJ1-5; D is possibly TRBD1 (5 bases). The germline CDR1 and CDR2 sequences are MNHEY and SVGAGI. The V end lost 5 bases, the J end lost 0 bases, and 14 bases lay between the germline ends. CDR3 length equals 16 residues. The CDR3 region has the DNA TGTGCCAGCAGTGCGGGGGTTACTAATAGCAATCAGCCCCAGCATTTT. Translated: CASSAGVTNSNQPQHF.

This clonotype showed up just a few times. The rearrangement uses TRBV9 and TRBJ2-1, with unresolved D. Trimming pared 0 bases from V and 6 bases from J, leaving 10 bases between. This CDR3 is built from 14 residues. Germline assignment: CDR1 SGDLS and CDR2 YYNGEE. The CDR3 reads CASSVVSVGNEQFF. DNA for the CDR3: TGTGCCAGCAGCGTAGTTTCCGTGGGCAATGAGCAGTTCTTC.

CDR3 nucleotides: TGCAGCGTTGAGGGTGGCGGGACCTACGAGCAGTACTTC. Its translation: CSVEGGGTYEQYF. The chain has TRBV29-1 and TRBJ2-7, with a weak D call TRBD2 (6 bases). The CDR3 consists of 13 residues. V was pared by 3 bases and J by 2 bases, with 11 bases between. The germline V gene encodes CDR1 SQVTM and CDR2 ANQGSEA.

Only a few counts were recorded for this clonotype. The V and J genes are TRBV27 and TRBJ1-1; TRBD1 is a possible D gene (5 bases). Germline loops: CDR1 MNHEY, CDR2 SMNVEV (reference sequence). This CDR3 is built from 13 residues. V was pared by 6 bases and J by 4 bases, with 12 bases between. As DNA, the CDR3 is TGTGCCAGCAGCTTCGGCGGGGGCACTGAAGCTTTCTTT. Translation: CASSFGGGTEAFF.

This chain links TRBV6-5 with TRBJ2-5, with TRBD2 matching 8 bases. CDR1 MNHEY and CDR2 SVGAGI come from the germline V gene. V dropped 5 bases and J dropped 4; count of bases not matched to a gene: 6. The CDR3 has 14 amino acids. The CDR3 is CASSQGLDLETQYF. The CDR3 region has the DNA TGTGCCAGCAGTCAGGGACTAGACCTAGAGACCCAGTACTTC.

The genes are TRBV27 and TRBJ1-1; tentative D call: TRBD1 (6 bases). From germline, CDR1 is MNHEY and CDR2 SMNVEV (reference sequence). V lost 6 bases, J lost 6 bases, and 23 bases lay in between. This CDR3 has 16 residues. The CDR3 nucleotides read TGTGCCAGCAGCCTAATTTCAGGGGAGTCGCCGGCTGAAGCTTTCTTT. Its translation: CASSLISGESPAEAFF.

In its sample, this clonotype was seen a few times. The chain uses TRBV18 and TRBJ2-5, with no clear D. The germline CDR1 and CDR2 sequences are KGHSH and LQKENI. V was trimmed by 5 bases and J by 1 base, leaving 20 bases between them. CDR3 length: 17 residues. In nucleotides, the CDR3 is TGTGCCAGCTCAACCACCGTGATCCACGAAACCCAAGAGACCCAGTACTTC. As protein: CASSTTVIHETQETQYF.

V usage is TRBV12-3 or TRBV12-4 and J usage is TRBJ2-1, with 9 bases matching TRBD1. V lost 6 bases to trimming and J lost 8 bases; unmatched junction nucleotides: 11. This CDR3 is built from 15 residues. This chain's CDR3 is CASSSPGTGMDEQFF. For the CDR3, the DNA is TGTGCCAGCAGCTCCCCCGGGACAGGGATGGATGAGCAGTTCTTC.

This chain links TRBV11-2 with TRBJ2-5, with a tentative D call TRBD1 (6 bases). From germline, CDR1 is SGHAT and CDR2 FQNNGV. This CDR3 has 15 amino acids. V lost 1 base and J lost 10, with 19 bases in between. In DNA form, the CDR3 reads TGTGCCAGCAGCTTAGGGACAGACAGGTCGGCCGGCCAGTACTTC. Translating it yields CASSLGTDRSAGQYF.

The rearrangement links TRBV27 to TRBJ2-1; 11 bases map to TRBD2. The CDR3 consists of 15 residues. V dropped 8 bases and J dropped 7; count of bases not matched to a gene: 10. Germline V gene lookup returns CDR1 MNHEY and CDR2 SMNVEV (reference sequence). The CDR3 DNA reads as TGTGCCAGCCTACTAGCGGGAGCAGCGGGGAATGAGCAGTTCTTC. Protein product: CASLLAGAAGNEQFF.

This clonotype was seen more than once but under ten times. V and J are TRBV6-5 and TRBJ2-1, with TRBD2 matching over 10 bases. The CDR3 covers 15 residues. After removal of 8 bases from V and 10 bases from J, the junction contained 14 bases not matched to a gene. Germline V lookup: CDR1 MNHEY, CDR2 SVGAGI. CDR3 nucleotides: TGTGCCAGCCACAAAAAGTCCGATAGCGGGAGGGAGCAGTTCTTC. Protein sequence: CASHKKSDSGREQFF.

This clonotype occurred a few times. V gene TRBV12-5 combines with J gene TRBJ1-3; the D is unclear. Germline V CDR1 and CDR2: LGHNT, FRNRAP. Deletions cut 3 bases from V and 0 bases from J, with 9 bases between. The CDR3 is made up of 15 amino acids. This CDR3 reads CASGFSSGSGNTIYF. CDR3 bases: TGTGCTAGTGGTTTTTCCAGCGGCTCTGGAAACACCATATATTTT.

The genes are TRBV6-5 and TRBJ1-1; 9 nucleotides align to TRBD1. The CDR3 is made up of 16 amino acids. Germline V gene sequence: CDR1 MNHEY, CDR2 SVGAGI. After removal of 5 bases from V and 5 bases from J, the junction contained 12 bases not matched to a gene. The CDR3 DNA reads as TGTGCCAGCAGTGACGAGACAGGGGGGATTTATACTGAAGCTTTCTTT. Protein product: CASSDETGGIYTEAFF.

This clonotype was observed a handful of times. This chain connects TRBV19 to TRBJ2-1; 16 positions agree with TRBD2. After removal of 3 bases from V and 4 bases from J, the junction contained 9 bases not matched to a gene. Germline loops: CDR1 LNHDA, CDR2 SQIVND (reference sequence). This CDR3 has 19 residues. The CDR3 loop is CASSIKWGLAGGEYNEQFF. In DNA, the CDR3 is TGTGCCAGTAGTATCAAATGGGGACTAGCGGGAGGGGAGTACAATGAGCAGTTCTTC.

The chain has TRBV7-8 and TRBJ2-3; 14 bases align to TRBD2. Germline V gene data show CDR1 as SGHVS and CDR2 as FQNEAQ. The V and J ends lost 3 bases and 3 bases, in that order; junction bases with no gene match: 5. This CDR3 has 17 amino acids. The CDR3 sequence: CASSFWGLAGETDTQYF. Written as DNA, the CDR3 is TGTGCCAGCAGCTTTTGGGGACTAGCGGGAGAGACAGATACGCAGTATTTT. Combining the CDR3 with reference TRBV7-8 and TRBJ2-3 gives the whole variable domain GAGVSQSPRYKVAKRGQDVALRCDPISGHVSLFWYQQALGQGPEFLTYFQNEAQLDKSGLPSDRFFAERPEGSVSTLKIQRTQQEDSAVYLCASSFWGLAGETDTQYFGPGTRLTVL.

The chain carries TRBV4-3 and TRBJ2-3; 9 nucleotides line up with TRBD1. J was trimmed by 2 bases and V by 1 base; bases with no gene match: 4. This CDR3 region has 16 residues. Germline loops: CDR1 LGHNA, CDR2 YSLEER. This CDR3 is CASSQATGGLTDTQYF. CDR3 DNA: TGCGCCAGCAGCCAAGCGACAGGGGGACTCACAGATACGCAGTATTTT.

This chain uses TRBV9 with TRBJ2-4; D might be TRBD1 (5 bases). Trimming removed 7 bases from V and 0 bases from J, with 11 bases in between. Germline CDR1 reads SGDLS; CDR2 reads YYNGEE. The CDR3 totals 14 residues. The CDR3 is CASSDSLAKNIQYF. The CDR3 DNA is TGTGCCAGCTCTGACAGCCTAGCCAAAAACATTCAGTACTTC.

This chain links TRBV13 with TRBJ2-1; TRBD1 aligns across 11 bases. This CDR3 is built from 16 residues. The junction had 9 bases not matched to a gene; V was cut back by 5 bases and J by 6 bases. The germline V gene encodes CDR1 PRHDT and CDR2 FYEKMQ (reference sequence). The CDR3 sequence: CASSLPGTGGINEQFF. The CDR3 region has the DNA TGTGCCAGCAGCCTCCCCGGGACAGGGGGTATCAATGAGCAGTTCTTC. Together with reference TRBV13 and TRBJ2-1, the CDR3 gives the full variable domain: AAGVIQSPRHLIKEKRETATLKCYPIPRHDTVYWYQQGPGQDPQFLISFYEKMQSDKGSIPDRFSAQQFSDYHSELNMSSLELGDSALYFCASSLPGTGGINEQFFGPGTRLTVL.